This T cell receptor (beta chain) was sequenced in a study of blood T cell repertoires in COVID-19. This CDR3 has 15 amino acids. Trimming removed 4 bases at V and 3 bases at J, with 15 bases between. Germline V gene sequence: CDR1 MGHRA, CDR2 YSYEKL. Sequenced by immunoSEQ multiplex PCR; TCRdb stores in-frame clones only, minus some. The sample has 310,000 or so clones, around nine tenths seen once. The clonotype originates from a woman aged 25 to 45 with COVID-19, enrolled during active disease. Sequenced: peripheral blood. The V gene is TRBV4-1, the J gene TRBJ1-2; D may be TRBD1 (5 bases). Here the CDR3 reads CASSPTGRVDYGYTF. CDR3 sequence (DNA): TGCGCCAGCAGCCCTACGGGCAGGGTCGACTATGGCTACACCTTC.